The 9 T cell receptor beta chains below come from one sample, sequenced in a study of CD8 T cells in Susac syndrome. Random-hexamer reverse transcription was applied to 0.5 to 1 ug RNA. TCRdb redid the calling of the immunoSEQ multiplex PCR reads with MiXCR, one entry per CDR3 protein. This table has fewer than 150,000 distinct CDR3 sequences, around 91% appearing once. The sample consisted of CD8+ T cells from PBMCs. The receptors shown here come from a human donor with multiple sclerosis.

The chain employs TRBV9 and TRBJ1-4; TRBD1 might be the D (6 bases). The ends were cut back, 0 bases at V and 14 bases at J, with 14 bases in the middle. The CDR3 length is 13 residues. In germline, CDR1 is SGDLS, CDR2 YYNGEE. The CDR3 protein is CASSVGGGHELFF. The CDR3 region has the DNA TGTGCCAGCAGCGTAGGGGGGGGACATGAGCTGTTTTTT.

The chain joins TRBV7-8 to TRBJ2-7; 9 bases line up with TRBD1. Per germline, CDR1 SGHVS and CDR2 FQNEAQ. The CDR3 totals 13 residues. With 6 bases clipped from V and 5 bases from J, the junction kept 5 bases outside the gene matches. The CDR3 DNA is TGTGCCAGCAGTCCACAGGGGGCAGACGAGCAGTACTTC. It yields the protein CASSPQGADEQYF.

The chain has TRBV2 and TRBJ2-7, with 7 nucleotides matching TRBD1. The CDR3 contains 13 residues. The junction had 9 bases not matched to a gene; V was cut back by 8 bases and J by 5 bases. The V gene's germline CDR1 is SNHLY and CDR2 FYNNEI. Written as DNA, the CDR3 is TGTGCCAGCGACTGGGAAGGGGGCAACGAGCAGTACTTC. It specifies CASDWEGGNEQYF.

The V call is TRBV19, the J call TRBJ2-7; a weak D match, TRBD1 (6 bases). The CDR3 covers 13 residues. Germline lookup yields CDR1 LNHDA and CDR2 SQIVND (reference sequence). The V gene lost 6 bases and the J gene lost 3 bases, with 12 bases spanning the gap. DNA for the CDR3: TGTGCCAGTAGATCAACAGGGCTCTACGAGCAGTACTTC. Translating gives CASRSTGLYEQYF.

The chain combines TRBV29-1 with TRBJ2-7, with TRBD1 as a possible D gene (6 bases). Trimming stripped 7 bases from V and 0 bases from J, with 13 bases between. The germline gives CDR1 SQVTM, CDR2 ANQGSEA. The CDR3 extends over 13 amino acids. The CDR3 spells CSAIQGFSYEQYF. The CDR3 nucleotides are TGCAGCGCTATACAGGGATTCTCCTACGAGCAGTACTTC.

The rearrangement joins TRBV10-1 to TRBJ1-2; no definite D call. The CDR3 spans 13 residues. Germline CDR1 reads WNHNN; CDR2 reads SYGVQD (reference sequence). The V gene lost 3 bases and the J gene lost 4 bases, with 9 bases spanning the gap. The CDR3 reads CASSDGQLYGYTF. CDR3 sequence (DNA): TGCGCCAGCAGTGACGGGCAGCTCTATGGCTACACCTTC.

The sample holds one count of this clonotype. The CDR3 loop reads CSGLGTSGLEISYNEQFF. CDR3 bases: TGCAGCGGCCTCGGGACTAGCGGATTAGAGATCTCCTACAATGAGCAGTTCTTC. This rearrangement joins TRBV29-1 to TRBJ2-1; 11 bases line up with TRBD2. The CDR3 is 18 amino acids. The germline CDR1 and CDR2 sequences are SQVTM and ANQGSEA. J lost 0 bases, V lost 7 bases, and 14 bases had no gene match.

This sequence joins TRBV9 and TRBJ2-7; D gene unclear. The CDR3 extends over 14 amino acids. CDR1 SGDLS and CDR2 YYNGEE come from the germline V gene. V dropped 7 bases and J dropped 2 bases, with 16 bases sitting between them. The CDR3 DNA sequence: TGTGCCAGCTCCCCTGCTGGTGGAGCCTACGAGCAGTACTTC. Encoded protein: CASSPAGGAYEQYF. The full variable domain, in which reference TRBV9 and TRBJ2-7 provide the parts outside the CDR3, is DSGVTQTPKHLITATGQRVTLRCSPRSGDLSVYWYQQSLDQGLQFLIQYYNGEERAKGNILERFSAQQFPDLHSELNLSSLELGDSALYFCASSPAGGAYEQYFGPGTRLTVT.

The chain uses TRBV4-3 and TRBJ2-5; possibly TRBD2 for D (6 bases). The ends were cut back, 2 bases at V and 3 bases at J, with 10 bases in the middle. The germline gives CDR1 LGHNA, CDR2 YSLEER. The CDR3 consists of 14 residues. CDR3 sequence: CASSQMGTEETQYF. For the CDR3, the DNA is TGCGCCAGCAGCCAAATGGGGACTGAAGAGACCCAGTACTTC.